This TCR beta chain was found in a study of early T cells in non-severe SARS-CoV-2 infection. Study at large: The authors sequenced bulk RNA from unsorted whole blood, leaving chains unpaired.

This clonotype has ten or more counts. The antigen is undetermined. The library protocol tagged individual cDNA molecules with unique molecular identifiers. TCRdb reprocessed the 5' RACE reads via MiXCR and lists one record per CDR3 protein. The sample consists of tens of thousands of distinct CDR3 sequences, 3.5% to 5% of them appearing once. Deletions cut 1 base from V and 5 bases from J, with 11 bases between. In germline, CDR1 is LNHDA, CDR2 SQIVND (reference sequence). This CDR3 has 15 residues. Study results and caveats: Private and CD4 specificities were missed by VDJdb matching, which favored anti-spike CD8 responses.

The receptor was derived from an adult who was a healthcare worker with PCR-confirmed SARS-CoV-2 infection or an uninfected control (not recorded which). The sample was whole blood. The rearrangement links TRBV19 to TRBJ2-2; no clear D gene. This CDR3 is CASSIGPGSTGELFF. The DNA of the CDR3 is TGTGCCAGTAGTATAGGTCCCGGGTCGACCGGGGAGCTGTTTTTT.